This T cell receptor beta chain was documented in a study of T cells in Graves' hyperthyroidism and ophthalmopathy (dated by TCRdb to about 2019). For the wider study: Peripheral blood was sampled at the time of initial diagnosis, prior to any treatment. A discovery cohort of 95 to 100 patients, about 40 with Graves' ophthalmopathy and approximately 55 with stable Graves' hyperthyroidism, was used to find distinguishing TCR V-J signatures. Prospective prediction of ophthalmopathy was tested in an independent validation cohort consisting of 18 to 20 hyperthyroidism patients and some 17 patients who later progressed to ophthalmopathy. The 95 to 100 discovery patients were randomly split 7:3 into training and test sets. In addition, the study compared T-cell repertoires in thyroid tissue and in blood from 6 or 7 Graves' hyperthyroidism patients. After sampling, hyperthyroidism patients received methimazole starting at 30 mg daily, and ophthalmopathy patients received high-dose intravenous methylprednisolone. According to the paper, TCR Vbeta CDR3 sequencing was carried out on over 130 peripheral blood samples, which came from more than 40 ophthalmopathy, under 85 hyperthyroidism and about 17 progressor patients.

This clonotype was recorded many times. The antigen it binds to is not known. No base-level quality is on record; no much larger clone is a single base apart. In the germline V gene, CDR1 corresponds to MNHNS and CDR2 to SASEGT. After removal of 6 bases from V and 7 bases from J, the junction retains 6 bases not matched to a gene. The CDR3, from cysteine to phenylalanine, totals 15 residues. The kept DNA is CDR3 alone, 45 bases in frame from the first base. Overall study results and their limits: Sample size was not statistically predetermined, and blinding of investigators to group allocation was not performed. In validation, progression to ophthalmopathy was predicted by the model with 65% to 71% sensitivity and approximately 78% specificity, a median of approximately 6.5 months before onset. A 13 V-J signature model separated ophthalmopathy from stable hyperthyroidism, with approximately 87% sensitivity and about 81% specificity in cross-validation and 80%/75% in testing. Most expanded thyroid clonotypes (frequency above 0.001) were also detected in blood, suggesting blood repertoires may reflect thyroid immune responses.

Ophthalmopathy patients had moderately to severely active disease, Clinical Activity Score of at least 3, NOSPECS grade of at least 4, and duration under 3 months. Exclusion was applied to patients with uncontrolled infections, other autoimmune diseases, pregnancy or lactation. Diagnoses were based on clinical symptoms, serum thyroxine and TRAb, thyroid ultrasound and orbital computed tomography. Ficoll-Paque density gradient centrifugation was used to isolate PBMCs from approximately 11 ml of fresh peripheral blood. Total RNA was extracted using Trizol reagent, and RNA quality was assessed on an Agilent 2100 Bioanalyzer. Amplification of TCR beta CDR3 regions was carried out from RNA transcripts. A first-round RT-PCR of the TCR CDR3 used the HTBI primer set with the Qiagen OneStep RT-PCR kit. The libraries were constructed in a second round of multiplex PCR and then size-selected and purified. Sequencing of the libraries was done on an Illumina HiSeq2000 using paired-end 100 bp reads. For the original study's pipeline: Raw data were processed with SOAPnuke, discarding reads with adapters, uncalled bases, mean Phred below 15, or no exact constant-primer or identifier match. High-quality paired reads were merged using COPE v1.2.5, and each unique nucleotide sequence was defined as a clonotype. MiTCR v1.1 was used to align clonotypes to the IMGT TRBV, TRBD and TRBJ reference segments. Analysis was restricted to V-J combinations with a frequency above 0.0001, which covered just over 98% of repertoires. A TCS score was defined as the ratio of F50 (clonal expansion) to E x V (chaos), with BLOSUM62-based TCRdist applied between CDR3 peptides within each V-J. Welch's t-statistics and random forest reduced 500 to 550 V-J features to fewer than 15, which were used in a naive Bayes classifier (R e1071). TCRdb cleaned the public reads at Q25 with fastp, built clones with MiXCR and kept in-frame beta chains. Entries that share a CDR3 protein sequence are merged under the most common genes and DNA. The V and J calls and clone size come from TCRdb's table, not from the authors' own analysis. This sample holds around 600,000 distinct CDR3 sequences; about 15% were observed only once. The ten largest clones take up roughly an eighth of the sample.

Rearrangement joined TRBV6-1 to TRBJ2-2; 12 bases in between match TRBD1. Sequencing was carried out using blood. The receptor's source is a woman aged 50 to 60 with Graves' ophthalmopathy. CDR3 protein: CASRPGQGAVGELFF. The DNA reads as follows: TGTGCCAGCAGACCGGGACAGGGGGCCGTCGGGGAGCTGTTTTTT.